Sequencing of this TCR beta chain was carried out in a study of shared clonotypes between healthy human individuals. On this clone itself: Its antigen is not known.

Study-wide results and caveats: Around 4.7% was the fraction of naive CD4 clonotypes found shared across a few donors.

Authors' data handling: There were no quality scores in the junction-only immunoSEQ sequences, so filtering differed. Some clones are missing from TCRdb's copy, which holds only in-frame ones; the method was immunoSEQ multiplex PCR. Clone size and the V and J calls come from that table; the DNA yielded D and trimming. The sample has roughly 590,000 clones, 95% seen once. Looked up from germline, CDR1 is MNHEY and CDR2 is SMNVEV (reference sequence). This CDR3 comprises 14 residues. V lost 2 bases and J lost 4, with 12 bases in between. Only CD45RO-negative cells positively selected for CCR7 counted as naive CD8 cells, so terminally differentiated effector memory CD45RA+ cells were excluded.

The TCR originated in a woman aged 30 to 39 in good health. Sequenced: naive CD8+ T cells sorted from blood. The chain recombines TRBV27 with TRBJ2-7, with D maybe TRBD1 (7 bases). CDR3 DNA sequence: TGTGCCAGCAGTTTAAAACAGGGGAGGTACGAGCAGTACTTC. This translates into CASSLKQGRYEQYF.